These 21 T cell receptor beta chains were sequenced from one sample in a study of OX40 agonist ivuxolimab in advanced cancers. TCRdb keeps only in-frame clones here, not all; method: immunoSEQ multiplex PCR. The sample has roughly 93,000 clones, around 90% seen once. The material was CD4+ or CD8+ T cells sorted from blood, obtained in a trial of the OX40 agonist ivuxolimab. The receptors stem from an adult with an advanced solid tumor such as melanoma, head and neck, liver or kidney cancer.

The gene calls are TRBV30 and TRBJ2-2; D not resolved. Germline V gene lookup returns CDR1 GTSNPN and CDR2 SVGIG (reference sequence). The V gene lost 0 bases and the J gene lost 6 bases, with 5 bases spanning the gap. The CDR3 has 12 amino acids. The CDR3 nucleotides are TGTGCCTGGAGTGTAAAGTCCGGGGAGCTGTTTTTT. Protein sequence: CAWSVKSGELFF.

CDR3 region: CASSVGPYNSPLHF. The CDR3 region has the DNA TGTGCCAGCAGTGTTGGACCTTATAATTCACCCCTCCACTTT. The chain carries TRBV6-1 and TRBJ1-6, with D hard to call. Germline V CDR1 and CDR2: MNHNS, SASEGT. The CDR3 length is 14 residues. Trimming cost V 4 bases and J 4 bases, with 8 bases left between them.

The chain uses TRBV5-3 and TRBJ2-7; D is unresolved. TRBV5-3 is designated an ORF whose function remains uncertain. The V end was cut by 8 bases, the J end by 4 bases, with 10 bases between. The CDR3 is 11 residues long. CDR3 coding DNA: TGTGCCAGCAGCCCCATATACGAGCAGTACTTC. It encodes CASSPIYEQYF.

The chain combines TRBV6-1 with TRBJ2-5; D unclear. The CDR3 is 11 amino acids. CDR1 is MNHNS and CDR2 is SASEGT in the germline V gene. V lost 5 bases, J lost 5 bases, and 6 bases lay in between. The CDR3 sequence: CASSLGETQYF. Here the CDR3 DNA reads TGTGCCAGCAGTCTAGGGGAGACCCAGTACTTC.

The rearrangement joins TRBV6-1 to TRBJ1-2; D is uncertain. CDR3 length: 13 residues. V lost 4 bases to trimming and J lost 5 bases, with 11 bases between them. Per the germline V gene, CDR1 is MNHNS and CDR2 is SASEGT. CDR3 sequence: CASSVDMKYGYTF. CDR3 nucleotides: TGTGCCAGCAGTGTAGACATGAAATATGGCTACACCTTC.

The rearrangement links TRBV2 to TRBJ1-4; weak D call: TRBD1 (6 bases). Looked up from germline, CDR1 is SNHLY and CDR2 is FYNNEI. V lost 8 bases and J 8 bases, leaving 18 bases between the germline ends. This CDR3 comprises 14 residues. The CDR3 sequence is CASGGTGPGEKLFF. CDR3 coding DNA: TGTGCCAGCGGGGGCACGGGCCCCGGGGAAAAACTGTTTTTT. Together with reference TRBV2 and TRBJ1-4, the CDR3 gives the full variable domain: EPEVTQTPSHQVTQMGQEVILRCVPISNHLYFYWYRQILGQKVEFLVSFYNNEISEKSEIFDDQFSVERPDGSNFTLKIRSTKLEDSAMYFCASGGTGPGEKLFFGSGTQLSVL.

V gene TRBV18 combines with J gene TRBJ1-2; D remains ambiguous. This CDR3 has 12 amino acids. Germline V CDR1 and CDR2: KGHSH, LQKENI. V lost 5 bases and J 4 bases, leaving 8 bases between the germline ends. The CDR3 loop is CASSEVSYGYTF. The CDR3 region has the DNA TGTGCCAGCTCAGAAGTCAGCTATGGCTACACCTTC.

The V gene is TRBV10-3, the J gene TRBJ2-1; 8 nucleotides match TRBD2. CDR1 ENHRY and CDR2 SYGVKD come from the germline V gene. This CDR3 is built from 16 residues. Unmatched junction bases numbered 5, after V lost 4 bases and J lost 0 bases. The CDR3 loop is CAISGEAGGSYNEQFF. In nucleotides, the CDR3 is TGTGCCATCAGTGGGGAGGCGGGGGGCTCCTACAATGAGCAGTTCTTC.

The CDR3 spells CASSLWGLAGVHEQYF. In DNA form, the CDR3 reads TGTGCCAGCAGCTTATGGGGACTAGCGGGAGTCCACGAGCAGTACTTC. The V call is TRBV7-2, the J call TRBJ2-7; TRBD2 matches 14 bases. Germline CDR1 is SGHTA and CDR2 is FQGNSA. The CDR3 covers 16 residues. Trimming at V came to 2 bases and at J to 5 bases, leaving 5 bases not matched to a gene. The entire variable domain, with the rest obtained from reference TRBV7-2 and TRBJ2-7, is as follows: GAGVSQSPSNKVTEKGKDVELRCDPISGHTALYWYRQSLGQGLEFLIYFQGNSAPDKSGLPSDRFSAERTGGSVSTLTIQRTQQEDSAVYLCASSLWGLAGVHEQYFGPGTRLTVT.

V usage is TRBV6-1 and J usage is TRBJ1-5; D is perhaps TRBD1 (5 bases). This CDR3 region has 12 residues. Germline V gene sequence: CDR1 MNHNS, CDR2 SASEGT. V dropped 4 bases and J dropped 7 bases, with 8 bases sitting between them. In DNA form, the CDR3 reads TGTGCCAGCAGTGTCGGGGGGCAGCCCCAGCATTTT. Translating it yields CASSVGGQPQHF.

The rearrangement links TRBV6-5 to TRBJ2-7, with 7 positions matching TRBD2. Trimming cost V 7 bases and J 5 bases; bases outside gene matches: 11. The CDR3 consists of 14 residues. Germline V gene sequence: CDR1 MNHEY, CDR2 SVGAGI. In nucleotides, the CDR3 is TGTGCCAGCACACGGGACTACTCCCGTGACGAGCAGTACTTC. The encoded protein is CASTRDYSRDEQYF.

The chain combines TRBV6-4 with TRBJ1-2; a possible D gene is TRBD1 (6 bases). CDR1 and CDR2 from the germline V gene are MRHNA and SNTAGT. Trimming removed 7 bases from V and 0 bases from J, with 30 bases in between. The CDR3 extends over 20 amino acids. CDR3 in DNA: TGTGCCAGCAACCCAAAGCGTGACTTTCGGCAGGGGCGAGCTAACTATGGCTACACCTTC. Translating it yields CASNPKRDFRQGRANYGYTF.

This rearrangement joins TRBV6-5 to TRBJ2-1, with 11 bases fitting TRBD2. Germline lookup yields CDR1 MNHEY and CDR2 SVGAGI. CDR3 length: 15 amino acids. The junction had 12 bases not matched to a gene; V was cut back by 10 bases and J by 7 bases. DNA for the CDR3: TGTGCCACCCCCGGGACTAGCGGAGGTCGGAATGAGCAGTTCTTC. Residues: CATPGTSGGRNEQFF.

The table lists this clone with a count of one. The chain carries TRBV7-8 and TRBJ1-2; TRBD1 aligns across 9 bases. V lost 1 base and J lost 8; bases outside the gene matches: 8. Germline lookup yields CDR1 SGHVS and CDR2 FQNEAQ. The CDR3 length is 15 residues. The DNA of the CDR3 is TGTGCCAGCAGCTTAGGTCCCGACAGGGGGGAAGGCTACACCTTC. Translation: CASSLGPDRGEGYTF.

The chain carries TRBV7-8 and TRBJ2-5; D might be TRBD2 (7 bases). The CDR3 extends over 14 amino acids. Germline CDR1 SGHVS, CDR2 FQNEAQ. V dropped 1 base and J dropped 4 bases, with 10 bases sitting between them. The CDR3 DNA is TGTGCCAGCAGCTTAGGAGGGGGGGGAGAGACCCAGTACTTC. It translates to CASSLGGGGETQYF.

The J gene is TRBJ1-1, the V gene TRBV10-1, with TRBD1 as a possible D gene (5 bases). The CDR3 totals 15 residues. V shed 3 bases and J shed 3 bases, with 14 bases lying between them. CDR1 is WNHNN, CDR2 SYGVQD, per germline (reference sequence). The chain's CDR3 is CASSESDTRYTEAFF. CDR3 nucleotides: TGCGCCAGCAGTGAATCGGACACCCGATACACTGAAGCTTTCTTT.

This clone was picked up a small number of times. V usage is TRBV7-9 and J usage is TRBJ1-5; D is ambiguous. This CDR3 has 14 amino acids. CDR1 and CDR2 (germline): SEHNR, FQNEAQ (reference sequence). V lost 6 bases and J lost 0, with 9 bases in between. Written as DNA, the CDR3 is TGTGCCAGCAGTTGGGCGGATAGCAATCAGCCCCAGCATTTT. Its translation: CASSWADSNQPQHF.

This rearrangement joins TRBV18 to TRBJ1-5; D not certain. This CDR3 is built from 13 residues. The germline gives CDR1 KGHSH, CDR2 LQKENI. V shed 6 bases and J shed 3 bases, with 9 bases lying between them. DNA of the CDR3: TGTGCCAGCTCCCCAGACTTCAATCAGCCCCAGCATTTT. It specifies CASSPDFNQPQHF.

CDR3 in amino acids: CASSAQGDSDTQYF. The CDR3 DNA reads TGTGCCAGCAGCGCCCAGGGGGATTCTGATACGCAGTATTTT. The genes are TRBV9 and TRBJ2-3, with 7 bases that match TRBD1. The V segment lost 3 bases and the J segment 6 bases; nucleotides outside the gene matches: 7. Germline lookup yields CDR1 SGDLS and CDR2 YYNGEE. The CDR3 covers 14 residues. Variable domain in full (rest from reference TRBV9 and TRBJ2-3): DSGVTQTPKHLITATGQRVTLRCSPRSGDLSVYWYQQSLDQGLQFLIQYYNGEERAKGNILERFSAQQFPDLHSELNLSSLELGDSALYFCASSAQGDSDTQYFGPGTRLTVL.

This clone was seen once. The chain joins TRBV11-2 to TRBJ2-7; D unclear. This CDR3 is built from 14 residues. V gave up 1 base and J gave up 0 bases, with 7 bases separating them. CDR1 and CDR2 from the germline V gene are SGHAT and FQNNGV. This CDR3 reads CASSLGLHSYEQYF. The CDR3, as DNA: TGTGCCAGCAGCTTAGGGCTCCACTCCTACGAGCAGTACTTC.

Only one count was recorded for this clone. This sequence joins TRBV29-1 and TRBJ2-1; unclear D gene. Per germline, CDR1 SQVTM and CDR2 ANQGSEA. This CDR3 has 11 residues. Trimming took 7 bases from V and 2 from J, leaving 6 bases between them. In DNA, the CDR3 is TGCAGCGGCCGAGCCTACAATGAGCAGTTCTTC. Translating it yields CSGRAYNEQFF.